These T cell receptor beta chains were read from a single sample in a study. Using its own MiXCR run on the RT-PCR reads, TCRdb lists one record per CDR3 protein. The data show about 680,000 distinct CDR3 sequences, with about 14% seen just once and roughly 4% held by the top ten. Sequencing was done on a sample of memory CD4+ T cells from blood. All receptors derive from a female donor in good health, serving as a healthy control. Both conserved end residues are part of each CDR3. A D gene is named only where the DNA matches it firmly. Size tells how often a clone was seen (once, few, many) or the class of an expanded clone, and some rows leave it out.

J: TRBJ1-4; size: many; D: .; V: TRBV29-1; CDR3: CSAGFHSATNEKLFF; DNA: TGCAGCGCCGGTTTCCACAGTGCAACTAATGAAAAACTGTTTTTT
J: TRBJ1-5; size: .; D: .; V: TRBV5-6; CDR3: CASSLGGRGAGRDQPQHF; DNA: TGTGCCAGCAGCTTGGGGGGCCGGGGCGCAGGTCGCGATCAGCCCCAGCATTTT
J: TRBJ2-7; size: .; D: .; V: TRBV7-2; CDR3: CASSLSGGNEQYF; DNA: TGTGCCAGCAGCCTATCGGGCGGGAACGAGCAGTACTTC
J: TRBJ2-1; size: .; D: .; V: TRBV28; CDR3: CASSFHPRVRNEQFF; DNA: TGTGCCAGCAGTTTTCATCCGAGAGTTAGGAATGAGCAGTTCTTC
J: TRBJ1-1; size: many; D: .; V: TRBV7-6; CDR3: CASSLSRGIGGREAFF; DNA: TGTGCCAGCAGCCTTAGTCGGGGAATAGGGGGGCGAGAAGCTTTCTTT
J: TRBJ1-6; size: few; D: .; V: TRBV11-2; CDR3: CASSLRQGIHSPLHF; DNA: TGTGCCAGCAGCTTACGTCAGGGAATACACTCACCCCTCCACTTT
J: TRBJ1-2; size: few; D: .; V: TRBV12-3/TRBV12-4; CDR3: CASEDRVHGYTF; DNA: TGTGCCAGCGAAGATAGAGTACATGGCTACACCTTC
J: TRBJ1-1; size: few; D: .; V: TRBV7-3; CDR3: CASSPGFSNTEAFF; DNA: TGTGCCAGCAGTCCAGGGTTCTCGAACACTGAAGCTTTCTTT
J: TRBJ2-1; size: few; D: .; V: TRBV19; CDR3: CASSIQGSSYNEQFF; DNA: TGTGCCAGTAGTATTCAGGGGAGCTCCTACAATGAGCAGTTCTTC
J: TRBJ1-2; size: many; D: .; V: TRBV29-1; CDR3: CSVGGLNYGYTF; DNA: TGCAGCGTTGGCGGCCTTAACTATGGCTACACCTTC
J: TRBJ2-6; size: few; D: TRBD1; V: TRBV12-3/TRBV12-4; CDR3: CASSFEGQGAGANVLTF; DNA: TGTGCCAGCAGTTTTGAGGGACAGGGGGCCGGGGCCAACGTCCTGACTTTC
J: TRBJ2-5; size: few; D: TRBD2; V: TRBV4-1; CDR3: CASSTSRLAVQETQYF; DNA: TGCGCCAGCAGCACCTCTCGACTAGCGGTCCAAGAGACCCAGTACTTC
J: TRBJ1-2; size: few; D: .; V: TRBV19; CDR3: CASSIHQDPSYTF; DNA: TGTGCCAGTAGTATTCACCAGGACCCCTCCTACACCTTC
J: TRBJ1-1; size: .; D: .; V: TRBV27; CDR3: CASSLFHRGTEAFF; DNA: TGTGCCAGCAGTTTATTCCACAGAGGCACTGAAGCTTTCTTT
J: TRBJ1-5; size: once; D: TRBD1; V: TRBV2; CDR3: CATSDRGIDQPQHF; DNA: TGTGCCACTTCGGACAGGGGGATTGATCAGCCCCAGCATTTT
J: TRBJ1-5; size: many; D: .; V: TRBV9; CDR3: CASSVGAGVNQPQHF; DNA: TGTGCCAGCAGCGTAGGGGCCGGAGTCAATCAGCCCCAGCATTTT
J: TRBJ2-3; size: few; D: TRBD1; V: TRBV11-2; CDR3: CASSHPDRGTDTQYF; DNA: TGTGCCAGCAGCCATCCGGACAGGGGCACAGATACGCAGTATTTT
J: TRBJ1-2; size: .; D: .; V: TRBV7-2; CDR3: CASSLAFGTSYGYTF; DNA: TGTGCCAGCAGCTTAGCGTTCGGGACGAGTTATGGCTACACCTTC
J: TRBJ2-1; size: few; D: TRBD1; V: TRBV30; CDR3: CAWTKGGTGSYNEQFF; DNA: TGTGCCTGGACCAAAGGGGGGACAGGATCCTACAATGAGCAGTTCTTC
J: TRBJ2-5; size: many; D: TRBD2; V: TRBV10-2; CDR3: CASSVQAGGPETQYF; DNA: TGCGCCAGCAGTGTGCAAGCGGGAGGGCCGGAGACCCAGTACTTC
J: TRBJ2-1; size: few; D: TRBD1; V: TRBV7-3; CDR3: CASSQRTGGGEQFF; DNA: TGTGCCAGCAGCCAGCGGACAGGGGGCGGTGAGCAGTTCTTC
J: TRBJ2-7; size: .; D: .; V: TRBV7-2; CDR3: CASSSKTGYNEQYF; DNA: TGTGCCAGCAGCTCCAAAACAGGCTACAACGAGCAGTACTTC
J: TRBJ2-7; size: .; D: .; V: TRBV20-1; CDR3: CSARDENEQYF; DNA: TGCAGTGCTAGAGACGAGAACGAGCAGTACTTC